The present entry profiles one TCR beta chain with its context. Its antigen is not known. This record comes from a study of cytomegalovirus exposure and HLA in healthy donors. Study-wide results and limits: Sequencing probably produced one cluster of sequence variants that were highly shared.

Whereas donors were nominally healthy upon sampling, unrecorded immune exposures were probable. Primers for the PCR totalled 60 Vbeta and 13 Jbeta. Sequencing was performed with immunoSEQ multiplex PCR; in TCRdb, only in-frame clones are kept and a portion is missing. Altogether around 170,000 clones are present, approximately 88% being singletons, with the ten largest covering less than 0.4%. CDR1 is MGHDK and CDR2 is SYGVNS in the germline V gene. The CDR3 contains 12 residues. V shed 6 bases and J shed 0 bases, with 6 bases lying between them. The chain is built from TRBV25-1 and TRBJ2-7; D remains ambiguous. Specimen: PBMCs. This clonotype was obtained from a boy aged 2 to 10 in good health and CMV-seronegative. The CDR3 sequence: CASSDNSYEQYF. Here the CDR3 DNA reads TGTGCCAGCAGCGACAACTCCTACGAGCAGTACTTC.